Listed below are T cell receptor beta chains from one sample, sequenced in a study of neurological immune-mediated disorders. Via MiXCR, TCRdb re-called the 5' RACE reads, giving one row per CDR3 protein. The table has approximately 30,000 distinct CDR3 sequences, just over 4% seen once. Sequencing was done on a sample of CD4+ T cells from blood. These receptors were collected from a woman aged 40-49 years in good health. CDR3s include the opening cysteine and the closing phenylalanine or tryptophan. Each record gives: CDR3 length, V gene, clone size, D gene, J gene, CDR3 DNA, CDR3 protein. The D gene is left open where the match is weak. Some rows have no size entry. The others give once, few or many, or a class for an expanded clone.

CDR3 length: 15
V gene: TRBV20-1
clone size: many
D gene: TRBD1
J gene: TRBJ2-7
CDR3 DNA: TGCAGTGCTAGAGATCGGCGACAGGGTGTCCACGAGCAGTACTTC
CDR3 protein: CSARDRRQGVHEQYF

CDR3 length: 15
V gene: TRBV6-5
clone size: many
D gene: -
J gene: TRBJ2-7
CDR3 DNA: TGTGCCAGCAGTTACTCGACTGACCTACCGGGGGAGCAGTACTTC
CDR3 protein: CASSYSTDLPGEQYF

CDR3 length: 15
V gene: TRBV5-1
clone size: many
D gene: -
J gene: TRBJ2-5
CDR3 DNA: TGCGCCAGCAGCTTGGCCCAGGGAGGCCCAGAGACCCAGTACTTC
CDR3 protein: CASSLAQGGPETQYF

CDR3 length: 16
V gene: TRBV6-1
clone size: many
D gene: -
J gene: TRBJ2-5
CDR3 DNA: TGTGCCAGCAGTGAGCGGGCCGCCGGAGGGGAAGAGACCCAGTACTTC
CDR3 protein: CASSERAAGGEETQYF

CDR3 length: 15
V gene: TRBV20-1
clone size: many
D gene: -
J gene: TRBJ1-1
CDR3 DNA: TGCAGTGCTAGAGGGGAAGGGACCATGAACACTGAAGCTTTCTTT
CDR3 protein: CSARGEGTMNTEAFF

CDR3 length: 13
V gene: TRBV27
clone size: many
D gene: -
J gene: TRBJ2-7
CDR3 DNA: TGTGCCAGCAGTTCGGGACGGACTCTCGAGCAGTACTTC
CDR3 protein: CASSSGRTLEQYF

CDR3 length: 15
V gene: TRBV5-1
clone size: many
D gene: -
J gene: TRBJ1-3
CDR3 DNA: TGCGCCAGCAGCTTGACAGGCAACACTGGAAACACCATATATTTT
CDR3 protein: CASSLTGNTGNTIYF

CDR3 length: 19
V gene: TRBV3-1
clone size: many
D gene: TRBD2
J gene: TRBJ2-7
CDR3 DNA: TGTGCCAGCAGCCTCTACCGCCCGCCGGGACTAGCGGCCTCCTACGAGCAGTACTTC
CDR3 protein: CASSLYRPPGLAASYEQYF

CDR3 length: 16
V gene: TRBV11-2
clone size: many
D gene: -
J gene: TRBJ2-1
CDR3 DNA: TGTGCCAGCAGCTTAGGGGGGGTCCGAACCTACAATGAGCAGTTCTTC
CDR3 protein: CASSLGGVRTYNEQFF

CDR3 length: 16
V gene: TRBV19
clone size: many
D gene: -
J gene: TRBJ1-4
CDR3 DNA: TGTGCCAGTAGGACGCGGAACCCTGCAACTAATGAAAAACTGTTTTTT
CDR3 protein: CASRTRNPATNEKLFF

CDR3 length: 18
V gene: TRBV14
clone size: many
D gene: TRBD2
J gene: TRBJ2-1
CDR3 DNA: TGTGCCAGCAGCCCCGGACTAGCGGACCCGAGCTCCTACAATGAGCAGTTCTTC
CDR3 protein: CASSPGLADPSSYNEQFF

CDR3 length: 17
V gene: TRBV28
clone size: -
D gene: TRBD1
J gene: TRBJ2-5
CDR3 DNA: TGTGTCAGCAATCCTCGGGACAGGGGACGGTACCAAGAGACCCAGTACTTC
CDR3 protein: CVSNPRDRGRYQETQYF

CDR3 length: 15
V gene: TRBV5-6
clone size: many
D gene: -
J gene: TRBJ1-2
CDR3 DNA: TGTGCCAGCAGCTCCACCATGGCCCTCCCCTCTGGCTACACCTTC
CDR3 protein: CASSSTMALPSGYTF

CDR3 length: 15
V gene: TRBV6-5
clone size: many
D gene: -
J gene: TRBJ1-1
CDR3 DNA: TGTGCCAGCAGGCGGGACTCCCCCATGAACACTGAAGCTTTCTTT
CDR3 protein: CASRRDSPMNTEAFF

CDR3 length: 13
V gene: TRBV20-1
clone size: many
D gene: -
J gene: TRBJ2-3
CDR3 DNA: TGCAGTGCTGGGGGAAGACTGGGCAAGACGCAGTATTTT
CDR3 protein: CSAGGRLGKTQYF

CDR3 length: 16
V gene: TRBV5-1
clone size: many
D gene: TRBD2
J gene: TRBJ2-7
CDR3 DNA: TGCGCCAGCAGCTTGGAGGGGCTAGCGGGATTTTACGAGCAGTACTTC
CDR3 protein: CASSLEGLAGFYEQYF

CDR3 length: 10
V gene: TRBV2
clone size: many
D gene: -
J gene: TRBJ1-2
CDR3 DNA: TGTGCCAGCAGGCTCGATGGCTACACCTTC
CDR3 protein: CASRLDGYTF

CDR3 length: 13
V gene: TRBV5-1
clone size: many
D gene: -
J gene: TRBJ2-2
CDR3 DNA: TGCGCCAGCAGTAGGGAGAACACCGGGGAGCTGTTTTTT
CDR3 protein: CASSRENTGELFF

CDR3 length: 14
V gene: TRBV20-1
clone size: many
D gene: -
J gene: TRBJ1-1
CDR3 DNA: TGCAGTGCTTCCCCGCGAATGGGGAACACTGAAGCTTTCTTT
CDR3 protein: CSASPRMGNTEAFF

CDR3 length: 15
V gene: TRBV27
clone size: many
D gene: TRBD1
J gene: TRBJ1-1
CDR3 DNA: TGTGCCAGCAGCTCGATCACGGACAGGGCCCGAGGGGCTTTCTTT
CDR3 protein: CASSSITDRARGAFF

CDR3 length: 13
V gene: TRBV5-1
clone size: many
D gene: -
J gene: TRBJ1-4
CDR3 DNA: TGCGCCAGCACCCAGTCCCCTACAGAAAAACTGTTTTTT
CDR3 protein: CASTQSPTEKLFF

CDR3 length: 15
V gene: TRBV16
clone size: many
D gene: -
J gene: TRBJ1-5
CDR3 DNA: TGTGCCAGCAGCCAAGGGGGCAGGGTCGGTCAGCCCCAGCATTTT
CDR3 protein: CASSQGGRVGQPQHF

CDR3 length: 21
V gene: TRBV4-1
clone size: many
D gene: TRBD1
J gene: TRBJ1-4
CDR3 DNA: TGCGCCAGCAGCCAAGATCGGGGGGCGGACAGGGGGCTCATACCTAATGAAAAACTGTTTTTT
CDR3 protein: CASSQDRGADRGLIPNEKLFF

CDR3 length: 17
V gene: TRBV6-5
clone size: many
D gene: TRBD2
J gene: TRBJ2-1
CDR3 DNA: TGTGCCAGCAGTACCCCTTCCCTAGCGGGGGGGTACAATGAGCAGTTCTTC
CDR3 protein: CASSTPSLAGGYNEQFF

CDR3 length: 17
V gene: TRBV9
clone size: many
D gene: -
J gene: TRBJ2-6
CDR3 DNA: TGTGCCAGCAGTGCCGCGGGGTATAGATCTGGGGCCAACGTCCTGACTTTC
CDR3 protein: CASSAAGYRSGANVLTF

CDR3 length: 14
V gene: TRBV10-3
clone size: many
D gene: -
J gene: TRBJ1-5
CDR3 DNA: TGTGCCATCAGTGATAAGGGGGACGGTCAGCCCCAGCATTTT
CDR3 protein: CAISDKGDGQPQHF

CDR3 length: 15
V gene: TRBV20-1
clone size: many
D gene: TRBD2
J gene: TRBJ2-7
CDR3 DNA: TGCAGTGCTGGGCCCCCAGGCGGGAGGGGATACGAGCAGTACTTC
CDR3 protein: CSAGPPGGRGYEQYF

CDR3 length: 15
V gene: TRBV7-9
clone size: many
D gene: -
J gene: TRBJ2-7
CDR3 DNA: TGTGCCAGCAACTATCTTCCCGACAGGCCATACGAGCAGTACTTC
CDR3 protein: CASNYLPDRPYEQYF

CDR3 length: 16
V gene: TRBV7-2
clone size: many
D gene: -
J gene: TRBJ2-2
CDR3 DNA: TGTGCCAGCAGCCCTAGAGGACCGTACAACACCGGGGAGCTGTTTTTT
CDR3 protein: CASSPRGPYNTGELFF

CDR3 length: 16
V gene: TRBV18
clone size: many
D gene: TRBD1
J gene: TRBJ1-1
CDR3 DNA: TGTGCCAGCTCACGATCTACTCAGGGGGCAGGGACTGAAGCTTTCTTT
CDR3 protein: CASSRSTQGAGTEAFF

CDR3 length: 13
V gene: TRBV5-1
clone size: many
D gene: TRBD1
J gene: TRBJ1-1
CDR3 DNA: TGCGCCAGCAGCTCCGACAGGGCTAGTGAAGCTTTCTTT
CDR3 protein: CASSSDRASEAFF

CDR3 length: 16
V gene: TRBV7-2
clone size: many
D gene: TRBD2
J gene: TRBJ2-5
CDR3 DNA: TGTGCCAGCAGCGAGCCGGGACTAGCGGGAGTTCAGACCCAGTACTTC
CDR3 protein: CASSEPGLAGVQTQYF

CDR3 length: 13
V gene: TRBV20-1
clone size: -
D gene: -
J gene: TRBJ1-4
CDR3 DNA: TGCAATGACCGGATAGCAAGTAATGAAAAACTGTTTTTT
CDR3 protein: CNDRIASNEKLFF

CDR3 length: 11
V gene: TRBV6-5
clone size: many
D gene: -
J gene: TRBJ1-1
CDR3 DNA: TGTGCCAGCACCGTACCGGGCCATGTATTCTTT
CDR3 protein: CASTVPGHVFF

CDR3 length: 15
V gene: TRBV7-3
clone size: many
D gene: -
J gene: TRBJ1-6
CDR3 DNA: TGTGCCAGCAGCTTACATGGGCAGGGGAATTCACCCCTCCACTTT
CDR3 protein: CASSLHGQGNSPLHF

CDR3 length: 16
V gene: TRBV5-6
clone size: many
D gene: -
J gene: TRBJ2-1
CDR3 DNA: TGTGCCAGCAGCTTGTTCTTTGGGGGGAAGAACAATGAGCAGTTCTTC
CDR3 protein: CASSLFFGGKNNEQFF

CDR3 length: 15
V gene: TRBV20-1
clone size: many
D gene: -
J gene: TRBJ1-6
CDR3 DNA: TGCAGTGCTAGTCTGTCCAGGGTGGTTAATTCACCCCTCCACTTT
CDR3 protein: CSASLSRVVNSPLHF